This T cell receptor (beta chain) was observed in a study of OX40 agonist ivuxolimab in advanced cancers. This clone was seen more than once but under ten times. Assay used: immunoSEQ multiplex PCR; TCRdb lists only in-frame clones, some missing. The profile shows about 48,000 clones, 85% to 90% of them singletons. The CDR3 runs to 18 residues. Trimming at V came to 4 bases and at J to 0 bases, leaving 8 bases not matched to a gene. Germline CDR1 reads SGHRS; CDR2 reads YFSETQ. The receptor was isolated from an adult with an advanced solid tumor such as melanoma, head and neck, liver or kidney cancer. The material was CD4+ or CD8+ T cells sorted from blood, obtained in a trial of the OX40 agonist ivuxolimab. This chain uses TRBV5-1 with TRBJ2-5; TRBD2 agrees at 14 bases. The DNA of the CDR3 is TGCGCCAGCAGCCCGGGACTAGCGGGGGACCCGTACCAAGAGACCCAGTACTTC. It encodes CASSPGLAGDPYQETQYF.